These 31 T cell receptor beta chains share one sample of origin, sequenced in a study of shared clonotypes between healthy human individuals (TCRdb year 2020). Library prep was done by the immunoSEQ multiplex PCR assay. This is the immuneACCESS table as TCRdb keeps it, with only in-frame sequences that have V and J called. A part of the clones is gone; compared with another copy, unresolved V genes explain less than half, and the rest is unexplained. This sample comprises millions of clones, more than 85% of them detected only once. Clones ranked in the top ten supply about 0.41% of the sample. Sample: naive CD4+ T cells from PBMCs. The cell subset or site label corresponds to: CD45RA+ positively selected. These TCRs come from a man aged 18 to 29 in good health. Some clones in this sample may be carry-over from other donors' samples.

V usage is TRBV5-1 and J usage is TRBJ2-7; 13 bases map to TRBD2. This CDR3 has 17 amino acids. Trimming took 2 bases from V and 1 from J; bases not matched to a gene: 6. Germline-derived CDR1 and CDR2 are SGHRS and YFSETQ. CDR3 nucleotides: TGCGCCAGCAGCTTCCGGACTAGCGGGAGTATTTCCTACGAGCAGTACTTC. This gives the protein CASSFRTSGSISYEQYF.

This chain joins TRBV7-8 and TRBJ2-2; D might be TRBD1 or TRBD2, each matching 5 bases. The V gene's germline CDR1 is SGHVS and CDR2 FQNEAQ. There are 16 residues in the CDR3. V was clipped by 1 base and J by 5 bases, with 14 bases between them. The CDR3 nucleotides read TGTGCCAGCAGCTTAGGGGTGCGGGCAGGGACCGGGGAGCTGTTTTTT. It codes for CASSLGVRAGTGELFF.

This rearrangement joins TRBV15 to TRBJ1-1; D unclear. The V end was cut by 0 bases, the J end by 0 bases, with 11 bases between. The germline CDR1 and CDR2 sequences are LNHNV and YYDKDF (reference sequence). This CDR3 has 16 amino acids. Written as DNA, the CDR3 is TGTGCCACCAGCAGAGAGGTTTCGGCGGTGAACACTGAAGCTTTCTTT. It is translated as CATSREVSAVNTEAFF.

V usage is TRBV7-2 and J usage is TRBJ2-5; maybe TRBD1 (6 bases). V lost 5 bases, J lost 2 bases, and 18 bases lay in between. From germline, CDR1 is SGHTA and CDR2 FQGNSA. The CDR3 extends over 16 amino acids. The CDR3 loop reads CASSQQGGPGQETQYF. The CDR3 DNA sequence: TGTGCCAGCAGCCAACAAGGGGGACCGGGACAAGAGACCCAGTACTTC.

The rearrangement joins TRBV6-5 to TRBJ1-1; unclear D gene. This CDR3 comprises 14 residues. V was pared by 1 base and J by 0 bases, with 6 bases between. The germline V gene has CDR1 MNHEY and CDR2 SVGAGI. The CDR3 DNA sequence: TGTGCCAGCAGTTACTGGCGGGTGAACACTGAAGCTTTCTTT. This gives the protein CASSYWRVNTEAFF.

This chain uses TRBV14 with TRBJ1-1; D is ambiguous. CDR1 is SGHDN, CDR2 FVKESK, per germline. V lost 5 bases, J lost 3 bases, and 4 bases lay in between. This CDR3 is 11 amino acids long. In DNA form, the CDR3 reads TGTGCCAGCAGCAGTTACACTGAAGCTTTCTTT. Translating gives CASSSYTEAFF.

This clone was recorded a few times. The sample contains more than one DNA sequence encoding this CDR3. V is TRBV7-9 and J is TRBJ1-1; 7 bases are a match to TRBD1. The germline CDR1 and CDR2 sequences are SEHNR and FQNEAQ (reference sequence). V shed 3 bases and J 3 bases; nucleotides not matched to a gene: 1. The CDR3 sequence is 13 residues long. This CDR3 reads CASSFTGDTEAFF. The CDR3 DNA reads as TGTGCCAGCAGCTTCACAGGGGACACTGAAGCTTTCTTT.

The chain combines TRBV28 with TRBJ2-7, with 11 bases lining up with TRBD2. The germline V gene has CDR1 MDHEN and CDR2 SYDVKM. The CDR3 is 16 residues long. The trim removed 3 bases at V and 4 bases at J, leaving 8 bases unmatched. The CDR3 spells CASSFTLAGGGYEQYF. CDR3 in DNA: TGTGCCAGCAGTTTCACCCTAGCGGGAGGCGGGTACGAGCAGTACTTC. Combining the CDR3 with reference TRBV28 and TRBJ2-7 gives the whole variable domain DVKVTQSSRYLVKRTGEKVFLECVQDMDHENMFWYRQDPGLGLRLIYFSYDVKMKEKGDIPEGYSVSREKKERFSLILESASTNQTSMYLCASSFTLAGGGYEQYFGPGTRLTVT.

The genes are TRBV5-5 and TRBJ2-7; possible D gene TRBD1, 5 bases. Germline V CDR1 and CDR2: SGHKS, YYEKEE (reference sequence). This CDR3 has 17 amino acids. V was cut by 4 bases and J by 1 base, with 21 bases left in between. The CDR3 here is CASSGGPTRVGSYEQYF. The CDR3 DNA follows: TGTGCCAGCAGCGGTGGGCCAACCAGGGTCGGTTCCTACGAGCAGTACTTC.

The chain links TRBV7-9 to TRBJ1-4, with unresolved D. CDR3 length equals 12 residues. Germline V CDR1 and CDR2: SEHNR, FQNEAQ (reference sequence). The V and J ends lost 6 bases and 8 bases respectively, with 10 bases between them. CDR3 bases: TGTGCCAGCAGATGGCTTGAGGAAAAACTGTTTTTT. This codes for CASRWLEEKLFF.

This sequence joins TRBV29-1 and TRBJ1-1; D remains unclear. Germline V CDR1 and CDR2: SQVTM, ANQGSEA. The CDR3 totals 14 residues. The ends were cut back, 2 bases at V and 4 bases at J, with 14 bases in the middle. The CDR3 bases are TGCAGCGTTGAATCCTTTTTTGAGGGCACTGAAGCTTTCTTT. This gives the protein CSVESFFEGTEAFF.

This clone was seen only once. The chain uses TRBV7-9 and TRBJ2-3; the D gene is possibly TRBD2 (6 bases). The CDR3 totals 15 residues. Germline values: CDR1 SEHNR, CDR2 FQNEAQ (reference sequence). The ends were cut back, 1 base at V and 2 bases at J, with 10 bases in the middle. The DNA for the CDR3 is TGTGCCAGCAGCTTAGTGGCTAGCGACACAGATACGCAGTATTTT. Translating it yields CASSLVASDTDTQYF.

On this clone: In the same sample, other DNA sequences code for this CDR3. The chain employs TRBV29-1 and TRBJ1-2; no firm D call. Per germline, CDR1 SQVTM and CDR2 ANQGSEA. There are 10 residues in the CDR3. The germline V and J ends were trimmed by 3 bases and 5 bases, with 4 bases remaining between them. The CDR3, as DNA: TGCAGCGTTGAGTCATATGGCTACACCTTC. It specifies CSVESYGYTF.

The chain is built from TRBV19 and TRBJ2-3, with 8 bases lining up with TRBD1. With 10 bases clipped from V and 4 bases from J, the junction kept 7 bases outside the gene matches. This CDR3 is built from 13 residues. Germline V gene lookup returns CDR1 LNHDA and CDR2 SQIVND (reference sequence). The CDR3 reads CATSDRVADTQYF. The CDR3 region has the DNA TGTGCCACCTCGGACAGGGTCGCAGATACGCAGTATTTT.

The chain carries TRBV7-8 and TRBJ2-5; 7 bases agree with TRBD2. CDR1 is SGHVS, CDR2 FQNEAQ, per germline. With V trimmed by 3 bases and J by 4 bases, 8 bases remained unmatched. This CDR3 has 15 amino acids. The CDR3 nucleotides are TGTGCCAGCAGCTTCATGGCGGGAGTAGGAGAGACCCAGTACTTC. Translation gives CASSFMAGVGETQYF. The entire variable domain, with the rest obtained from reference TRBV7-8 and TRBJ2-5, is as follows: GAGVSQSPRYKVAKRGQDVALRCDPISGHVSLFWYQQALGQGPEFLTYFQNEAQLDKSGLPSDRFFAERPEGSVSTLKIQRTQQEDSAVYLCASSFMAGVGETQYFGPGTRLLVL.

This clone was seen just once. The genes are TRBV14 and TRBJ2-3, with no clear D. Germline V gene lookup returns CDR1 SGHDN and CDR2 FVKESK. Trimming pared 2 bases from V and 4 bases from J, leaving 16 bases between. The CDR3 consists of 16 residues. In nucleotides, the CDR3 is TGTGCCAGCAGCCAACCGATAGGAGTTGGGCCAGATACGCAGTATTTT. It specifies CASSQPIGVGPDTQYF.

The rearrangement uses TRBV29-1 and TRBJ2-1; 7 nucleotides match TRBD1. The J segment lost 14 bases and the V segment lost 3 bases, leaving 7 bases of the junction unmatched. Germline V gene data show CDR1 as SQVTM and CDR2 as ANQGSEA. The CDR3 runs to 11 residues. The CDR3 spells CSVDRGLLEFF. CDR3 sequence (DNA): TGCAGCGTTGATAGGGGGCTTTTAGAGTTCTTC.

The chain joins TRBV28 to TRBJ1-1; D unclear. CDR3 size: 14 residues. Germline-derived CDR1 and CDR2 are MDHEN and SYDVKM. V lost 6 bases and J 6 bases, leaving 17 bases between the germline ends. CDR3 amino acids: CASRLLMGKAEAFF. CDR3 DNA sequence: TGTGCCAGCAGACTCCTTATGGGGAAGGCTGAAGCTTTCTTT. The variable domain in full, completed from reference TRBV28 and TRBJ1-1, reads DVKVTQSSRYLVKRTGEKVFLECVQDMDHENMFWYRQDPGLGLRLIYFSYDVKMKEKGDIPEGYSVSREKKERFSLILESASTNQTSMYLCASRLLMGKAEAFFGQGTRLTVV.

The chain carries TRBV7-9 and TRBJ1-2; D perhaps matches TRBD1 (6 bases). Germline CDR1 SEHNR, CDR2 FQNEAQ (reference sequence). The CDR3 contains 15 residues. Trimming pared 8 bases from V and 4 bases from J, leaving 20 bases between. This chain's CDR3 is CASAPATGRSYGYTF. The CDR3 nucleotides are TGTGCCAGCGCTCCCGCTACAGGGAGAAGCTATGGCTACACCTTC.

V gene TRBV7-9 combines with J gene TRBJ1-1, with a tentative D call TRBD1 (5 bases). The CDR3 has 15 amino acids. The V end was cut by 5 bases, the J end by 3 bases, with 16 bases between. CDR1 and CDR2 from the germline V gene are SEHNR and FQNEAQ (reference sequence). The DNA of the CDR3 is TGTGCCAGCAGCAAGCGAGCACGGGGGGACACTGAAGCTTTCTTT. Encoded protein: CASSKRARGDTEAFF.

V is TRBV5-1 and J is TRBJ2-1; 16 nucleotides match TRBD2. The CDR3 consists of 17 residues. Trimming at V came to 4 bases and at J to 9 bases, leaving 10 bases not matched to a gene. Germline CDR1 reads SGHRS; CDR2 reads YFSETQ. The CDR3 DNA follows: TGCGCCAGCAGCCCCGGGACTAGCGGGAGGGCTTCGCGTGAGCAGTTCTTC. Protein sequence: CASSPGTSGRASREQFF. Full variable domain (rest looked up from reference TRBV5-1 and TRBJ2-1): KAGVTQTPRYLIKTRGQQVTLSCSPISGHRSVSWYQQTPGQGLQFLFEYFSETQRNKGNFPGRFSGRQFSNSRSEMNVSTLELGDSALYLCASSPGTSGRASREQFFGPGTRLTVL.

This clone was found once. Other DNA sequences of this sample code for an identical CDR3. The rearrangement uses TRBV7-2 and TRBJ1-5; possible D gene TRBD1, 5 bases. Trimming removed 2 bases from V and 5 bases from J, with 10 bases in between. The CDR3 runs 14 residues. CDR1 is SGHTA, CDR2 FQGNSA, per germline. CDR3 DNA sequence: TGTGCCAGCAGCTTAAGGGGAGGGGATCAGCCCCAGCATTTT. It codes for CASSLRGGDQPQHF.

The chain combines TRBV7-2 with TRBJ2-7, with TRBD2 as a possible D gene (6 bases). The CDR3 totals 13 residues. Per the germline V gene, CDR1 is SGHTA and CDR2 is FQGNSA. Trimming left V 1 base short and J 6 bases short, with 10 bases between. CDR3 coding DNA: TGTGCCAGCAGCTTAGTTCCGGGACTCGAGCAGTACTTC. It translates to CASSLVPGLEQYF.

The J gene is TRBJ2-4, the V gene TRBV2; D not resolved. Trimming pared 6 bases from V and 0 bases from J, leaving 9 bases between. The CDR3 loop spans 14 amino acids. Germline V gene data show CDR1 as SNHLY and CDR2 as FYNNEI. The CDR3 DNA sequence: TGTGCCAGCAGCCTAAGGGAAGCCAAAAACATTCAGTACTTC. Encoded protein: CASSLREAKNIQYF.

The genes are TRBV28 and TRBJ2-7; maybe TRBD1 (5 bases). Germline lookup yields CDR1 MDHEN and CDR2 SYDVKM. Trimming took off 6 bases at V and 2 bases at J, with 26 bases between the two ends. The CDR3 covers 18 residues. The CDR3 loop is CASSFDWTNRPNPYEQYF. CDR3 in DNA: TGTGCCAGCAGCTTCGACTGGACGAACAGGCCAAACCCCTACGAGCAGTACTTC.

To note about this clone: In the same sample, other DNA sequences code for this CDR3. The chain combines TRBV6-6 with TRBJ1-2; D is possibly TRBD1 (5 bases). The germline V and J ends were trimmed by 0 bases and 4 bases, with 6 bases remaining between them. Germline CDR1 is MNHNY and CDR2 is SVGAGI (reference sequence). This CDR3 has 13 residues. CDR3 nucleotides: TGTGCCAGCAGTTACTCGCAGGGCTATGGCTACACCTTC. This encodes CASSYSQGYGYTF.

The count of this clone is one. The CDR3 sequence: CAINWGGLGTEAFF. As DNA, the CDR3 is TGTGCCATCAATTGGGGAGGGTTGGGCACTGAAGCTTTCTTT. V is TRBV28 and J is TRBJ1-1; the D is unclear. The length of the CDR3 is 14 residues. The germline V gene encodes CDR1 MDHEN and CDR2 SYDVKM. The V gene lost 10 bases and the J gene lost 4 bases, with 19 bases spanning the gap.

This chain joins TRBV7-8 and TRBJ1-2; 9 bases agree with TRBD1. The CDR3 consists of 15 residues. V was pared by 1 base and J by 3 bases, with 3 bases of the junction left unmatched. Germline values: CDR1 SGHVS, CDR2 FQNEAQ. The CDR3 DNA reads TGTGCCAGCAGCTTAGGCAGGGACAGGGACTATGGCTACACCTTC. Amino acid sequence: CASSLGRDRDYGYTF.

In DNA form, the CDR3 reads TGTGCCAGCAGAACCAGGGATATGAAGACCCAGTACTTC. This gives the protein CASRTRDMKTQYF. V gene TRBV28 combines with J gene TRBJ2-5, with D possibly being TRBD1 (5 bases). The CDR3 runs to 13 residues. Looked up from germline, CDR1 is MDHEN and CDR2 is SYDVKM. V shed 6 bases and J shed 6 bases, with 14 bases lying between them.

The chain has TRBV28 and TRBJ1-2; tentatively, D is TRBD1 (5 bases). Germline V gene lookup returns CDR1 MDHEN and CDR2 SYDVKM. There are 14 residues in the CDR3. V lost 3 bases, J lost 5 bases, and 13 bases lay in between. CDR3 sequence: CASSFSETVYGYTF. As DNA, the CDR3 is TGTGCCAGCAGTTTCTCTGAGACAGTATATGGCTACACCTTC.

This clone was seen just once. This chain connects TRBV9 to TRBJ1-5; D call uncertain. V gave up 0 bases and J gave up 4 bases, with 11 bases separating them. The germline gives CDR1 SGDLS, CDR2 YYNGEE. The CDR3 has 15 residues. The CDR3 DNA reads as TGTGCCAGCAGCGTAGATGTCGGCCCAAATCAGCCCCAGCATTTT. Translated: CASSVDVGPNQPQHF.